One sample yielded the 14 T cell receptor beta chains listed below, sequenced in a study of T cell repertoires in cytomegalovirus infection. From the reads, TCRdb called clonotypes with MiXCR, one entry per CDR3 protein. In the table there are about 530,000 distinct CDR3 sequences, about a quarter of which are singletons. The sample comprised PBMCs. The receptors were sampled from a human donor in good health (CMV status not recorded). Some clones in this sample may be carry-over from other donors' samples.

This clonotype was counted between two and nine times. This CDR3 is CATSAWGYGYTF. In DNA form, the CDR3 reads TGTGCCACCAGTGCGTGGGGCTATGGCTACACCTTC. The genes are TRBV24-1 and TRBJ1-2; no clear D. Germline loops: CDR1 KGHDR, CDR2 SFDVKD. V was pared by 5 bases and J by 4 bases, with 7 bases between. The CDR3 length is 12 residues.

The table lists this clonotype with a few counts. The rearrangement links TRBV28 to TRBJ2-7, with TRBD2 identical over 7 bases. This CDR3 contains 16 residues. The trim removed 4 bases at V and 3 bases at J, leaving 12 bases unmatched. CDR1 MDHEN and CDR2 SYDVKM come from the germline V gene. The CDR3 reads CASSSLGLAEHYEQYF. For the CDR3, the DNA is TGTGCCAGCAGTTCGTTAGGGCTAGCGGAACACTACGAGCAGTACTTC.

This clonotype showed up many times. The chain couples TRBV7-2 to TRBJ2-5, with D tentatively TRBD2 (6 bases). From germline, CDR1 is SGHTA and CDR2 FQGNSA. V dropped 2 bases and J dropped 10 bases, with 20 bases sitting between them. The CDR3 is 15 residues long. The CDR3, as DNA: TGTGCCAGCAGCTTAATGGCGGGGCGTTCAGTGGACCAGTACTTC. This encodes CASSLMAGRSVDQYF. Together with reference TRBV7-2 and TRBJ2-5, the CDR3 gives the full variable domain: GAGVSQSPSNKVTEKGKDVELRCDPISGHTALYWYRQSLGQGLEFLIYFQGNSAPDKSGLPSDRFSAERTGGSVSTLTIQRTQQEDSAVYLCASSLMAGRSVDQYFGPGTRLLVL.

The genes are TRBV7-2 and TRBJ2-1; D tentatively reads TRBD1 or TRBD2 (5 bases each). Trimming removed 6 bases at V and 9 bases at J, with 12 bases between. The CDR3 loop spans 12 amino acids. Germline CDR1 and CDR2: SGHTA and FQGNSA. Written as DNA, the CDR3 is TGTGCCAGCAGGGGGGTAGGCGCTGAGCAGTTCTTC. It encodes CASRGVGAEQFF.

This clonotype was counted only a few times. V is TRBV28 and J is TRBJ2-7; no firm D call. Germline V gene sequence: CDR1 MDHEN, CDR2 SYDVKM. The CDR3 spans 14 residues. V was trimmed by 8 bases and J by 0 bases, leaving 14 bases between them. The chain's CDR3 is CASLPGRSSYEQYV. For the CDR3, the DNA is TGTGCCAGCCTACCTGGGCGGAGCTCCTACGAGCAGTACGTC.

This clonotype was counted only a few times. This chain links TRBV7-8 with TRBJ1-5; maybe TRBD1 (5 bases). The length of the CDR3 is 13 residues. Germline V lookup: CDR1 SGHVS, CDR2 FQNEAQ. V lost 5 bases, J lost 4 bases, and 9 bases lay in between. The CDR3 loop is CASSIQENQPQHF. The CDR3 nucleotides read TGTGCCAGCAGCATACAGGAGAATCAGCCCCAGCATTTT.

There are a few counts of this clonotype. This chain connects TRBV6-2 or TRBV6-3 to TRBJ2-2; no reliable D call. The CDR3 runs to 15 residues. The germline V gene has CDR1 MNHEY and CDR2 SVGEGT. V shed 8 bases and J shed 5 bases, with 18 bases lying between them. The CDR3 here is CASSASGPWTGELFF. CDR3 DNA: TGTGCCAGCTCGGCTAGTGGGCCGTGGACCGGGGAGCTGTTTTTT.

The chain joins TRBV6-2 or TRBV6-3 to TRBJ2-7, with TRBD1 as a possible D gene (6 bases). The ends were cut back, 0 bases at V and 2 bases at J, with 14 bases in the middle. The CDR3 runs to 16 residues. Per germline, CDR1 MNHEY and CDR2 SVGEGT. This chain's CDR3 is CASSYSIFGGTYEQYF. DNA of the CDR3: TGTGCCAGCAGTTACTCGATCTTTGGGGGCACCTACGAGCAGTACTTC.

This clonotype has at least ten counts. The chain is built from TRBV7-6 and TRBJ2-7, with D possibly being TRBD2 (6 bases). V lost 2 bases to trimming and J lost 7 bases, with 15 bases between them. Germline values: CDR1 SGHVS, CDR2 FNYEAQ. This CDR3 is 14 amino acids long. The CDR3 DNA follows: TGTGCCAGCAGCTTAACTGGGACCCGGGGGGAGCAGTACTTC. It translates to CASSLTGTRGEQYF.

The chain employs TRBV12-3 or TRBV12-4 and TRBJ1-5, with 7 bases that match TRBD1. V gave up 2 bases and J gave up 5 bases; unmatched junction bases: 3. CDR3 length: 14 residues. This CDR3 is CASSLLGGYQPQHF. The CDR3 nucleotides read TGTGCCAGCAGTTTATTAGGGGGCTATCAGCCCCAGCATTTT.

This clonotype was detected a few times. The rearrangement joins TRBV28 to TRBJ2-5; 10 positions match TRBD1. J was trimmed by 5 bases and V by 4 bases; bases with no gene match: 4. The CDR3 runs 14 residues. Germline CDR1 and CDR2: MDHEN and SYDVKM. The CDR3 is CASSSDRGKETQYF. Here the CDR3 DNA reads TGTGCCAGCAGTTCGGACAGGGGGAAGGAGACCCAGTACTTC.

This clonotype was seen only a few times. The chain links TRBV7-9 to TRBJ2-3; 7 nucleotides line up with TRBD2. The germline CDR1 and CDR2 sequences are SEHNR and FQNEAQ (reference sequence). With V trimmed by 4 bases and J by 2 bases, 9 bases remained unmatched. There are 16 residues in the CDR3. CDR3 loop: CASSSRGRGDTDTQYF. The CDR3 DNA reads TGTGCCAGCAGCTCCCGGGGGAGGGGAGACACAGATACGCAGTATTTT.

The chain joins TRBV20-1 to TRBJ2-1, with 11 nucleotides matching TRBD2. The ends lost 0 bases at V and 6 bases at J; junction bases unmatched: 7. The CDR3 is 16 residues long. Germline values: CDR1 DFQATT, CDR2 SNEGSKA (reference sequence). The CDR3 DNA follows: TGCAGTGCTAGAGACCCTACTAGCGGGAGAGTCAATGAGCAGTTCTTC. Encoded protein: CSARDPTSGRVNEQFF.

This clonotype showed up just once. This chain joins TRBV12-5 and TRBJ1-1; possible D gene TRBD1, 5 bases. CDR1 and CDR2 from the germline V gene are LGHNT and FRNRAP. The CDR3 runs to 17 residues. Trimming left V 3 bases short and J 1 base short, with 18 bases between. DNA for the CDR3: TGTGCTAGTGGTTTCTGGGGGGGACGATCGAAGAACACTGAAGCTTTCTTT. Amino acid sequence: CASGFWGGRSKNTEAFF.